The 8 T cell receptor beta chains listed next were all sequenced from one sample in a study of blood T cell repertoires in COVID-19. Clones were read by immunoSEQ multiplex PCR, and TCRdb kept only the in-frame ones, dropping some. The data show about 290,000 clones, with about 82% seen just once and 4% to 5% held by the top ten. The sample consisted of peripheral blood. The receptors shown here come from a woman aged 45-65 years with active or convalescent COVID-19.

This clone was detected once. CDR3 amino acids: CASSLTRSNTEAFF. The DNA for the CDR3 is TGTGCCAGCAGCTTAACGAGGTCGAACACTGAAGCTTTCTTT. V and J are TRBV7-2 and TRBJ1-1; D ambiguous. This CDR3 region has 14 residues. The V gene lost 2 bases and the J gene lost 1 base, with 8 bases spanning the gap. The germline V gene encodes CDR1 SGHTA and CDR2 FQGNSA. Full variable domain (outside the CDR3, taken from reference TRBV7-2 and TRBJ1-1): GAGVSQSPSNKVTEKGKDVELRCDPISGHTALYWYRQSLGQGLEFLIYFQGNSAPDKSGLPSDRFSAERTGGSVSTLTIQRTQQEDSAVYLCASSLTRSNTEAFFGQGTRLTVV.

Many counts were recorded for this clone. For the CDR3, the DNA is TGTGCCAGCAGTGGCCACAGACAGTACAATGAGCAGTTCTTC. It yields the protein CASSGHRQYNEQFF. This chain uses TRBV2 with TRBJ2-1, with D perhaps matching TRBD1 (5 bases). Trimming took 4 bases from V and 4 from J, leaving 11 bases between them. Germline loops: CDR1 SNHLY, CDR2 FYNNEI. This CDR3 is 14 amino acids long.

The chain is built from TRBV9 and TRBJ2-7, with 12 bases aligning to TRBD2. Germline CDR1 SGDLS, CDR2 YYNGEE. With 0 bases clipped from V and 5 bases from J, the junction kept 9 bases outside the gene matches. This CDR3 is 17 amino acids long. The CDR3 bases are TGTGCCAGCAGCGTAGCCGCACTAGCGGGAGGTCTCCACGAGCAGTACTTC. The encoded protein is CASSVAALAGGLHEQYF.

The V and J genes are TRBV4-2 and TRBJ2-7; D possibly corresponds to TRBD2 (5 bases). V was shortened by 1 base and J by 2 bases, with 15 bases between the two germline ends. CDR1 LGHNA and CDR2 YNFKEQ come from the germline V gene. This CDR3 comprises 16 residues. CDR3 coding DNA: TGTGCCAGCAGCCAAGCGCGGGCGGATTACACCTACGAGCAGTACTTC. Translating it yields CASSQARADYTYEQYF.

The chain is built from TRBV7-2 and TRBJ2-3; D ambiguous. Between the trimmed V and J ends, which lost 1 base and 0 bases, there was a span of 5 bases. The CDR3 sequence is 14 residues long. Germline V gene data show CDR1 as SGHTA and CDR2 as FQGNSA. The CDR3 sequence: CASSLGLSTDTQYF. CDR3 DNA: TGTGCCAGCAGCTTAGGACTGAGCACAGATACGCAGTATTTT.

This chain connects TRBV3-1 (or the pseudogene TRBV3-2) to TRBJ1-3; possible D gene TRBD1, 6 bases. The CDR3 length is 14 residues. Germline lookup yields CDR1 LGHDT and CDR2 YNNKEL (reference sequence). V lost 1 base and J 7 bases, leaving 11 bases between the germline ends. Here the CDR3 DNA reads TGTGCCAGCAGCCAAGTTGACAGGCCGAACACCATATATTTT. This sequence encodes CASSQVDRPNTIYF.

The rearrangement joins TRBV28 to TRBJ2-7; 11 positions match TRBD1. Germline V gives CDR1 MDHEN, CDR2 SYDVKM. The CDR3 contains 17 residues. J lost 2 bases, V lost 4 bases, and 10 bases had no gene match. This CDR3 is CASSWPGTGGQAYEQYF. The CDR3 nucleotides read TGTGCCAGCAGTTGGCCCGGGACAGGGGGTCAGGCCTACGAGCAGTACTTC.

This chain connects TRBV3-1 (or the pseudogene TRBV3-2) to TRBJ2-1; 9 bases match TRBD2. V dropped 4 bases and J dropped 2; count of bases not matched to a gene: 6. The CDR3 is made up of 16 amino acids. Germline CDR1 and CDR2: LGHDT and YNNKEL (reference sequence). The CDR3 loop is CASSPGTSRPYNEQFF. DNA of the CDR3: TGTGCCAGCAGCCCCGGGACTAGCAGGCCCTACAATGAGCAGTTCTTC.